This T cell receptor beta chain was identified in a study of CXCR3-negative and CXCR3-positive naive CD8 T cells. General study findings and limits: A higher hydrophobicity marked the TRB CDR3s of CXCR3-positive naive cells versus CXCR3-negative naive cells.

Concerning this clonotype: Its target is unknown.

In preparing the TRB cDNA libraries, 5' RACE with UMI labels was used. TCRdb re-called the 5' RACE reads and shows each CDR3 protein once, DNA omitted. The repertoire table contains some 130,000 distinct CDR3 sequences. The CDR3 sequence is 18 residues long. The germline V gene encodes CDR1 SGHAT and CDR2 FQDESV (reference sequence). Input material: naive CXCR3+ CD8+ T cells from blood. Subset meaning: CD45RO-CCR7+CD27+CD95- naive CD8+ T cells expressing CXCR3 (TNR3+). This chain joins TRBV11-1 and TRBJ1-3. This TCR came from a human donor in good health. Some clones in this sample may be carry-over from other donors' samples. The CDR3 is CASSNYWTAGYSGNTIYF.